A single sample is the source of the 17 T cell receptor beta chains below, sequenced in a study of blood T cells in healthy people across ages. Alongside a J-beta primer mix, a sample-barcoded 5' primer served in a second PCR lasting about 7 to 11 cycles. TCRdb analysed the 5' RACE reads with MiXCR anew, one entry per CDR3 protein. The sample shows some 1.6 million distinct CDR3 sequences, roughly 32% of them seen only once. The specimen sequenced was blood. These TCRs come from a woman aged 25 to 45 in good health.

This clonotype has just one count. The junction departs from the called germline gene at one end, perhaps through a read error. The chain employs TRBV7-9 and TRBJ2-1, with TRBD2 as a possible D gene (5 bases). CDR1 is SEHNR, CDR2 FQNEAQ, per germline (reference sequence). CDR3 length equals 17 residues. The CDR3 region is CASSLSSERLSYNEQFF. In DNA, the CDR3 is TGTGCCAGCAGCTTATCCTCGGAGCGGTTATCCTACAACGAGCAGTTCTTC. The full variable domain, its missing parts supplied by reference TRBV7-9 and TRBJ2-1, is DTGVSQNPRHKITKRGQNVTFRCDPISEHNRLYWYRQTLGQGPEFLTYFQNEAQLEKSRLLSDRFSAERPKGSFSTLEIQRTEQGDSAMYLCASSLSSERLSYNEQFFGPGTRLTVL.

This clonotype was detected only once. The CDR3, as DNA: TGCAGTATCAGGGACACTGAAGCTTTCTTT. This codes for CSIRDTEAFF. The chain combines TRBV20-1 with TRBJ1-1, with TRBD1 as a possible D gene (5 bases). V was cut by 8 bases and J by 3 bases, with 7 bases left in between. CDR3 length: 10 amino acids. CDR1 is DFQATT and CDR2 is SNEGSKA in the germline V gene (reference sequence).

The CDR3 region has the DNA TGCGCCAGCAGCTTGGGAGCCACCTTTGACATTCAGTACTTC. Protein sequence: CASSLGATFDIQYF. This chain joins TRBV5-1 and TRBJ2-4; D unclear. CDR1 is SGHRS, CDR2 YFSETQ, per germline. The CDR3 extends over 14 amino acids. V dropped 0 bases and J dropped 8 bases, with 12 bases sitting between them.

CDR3 in amino acids: CASSLAGSWEQYF. CDR3 sequence (DNA): TGTGCCAGCAGTTTAGCGGGCAGTTGGGAGCAGTACTTC. The rearrangement links TRBV12-3 or TRBV12-4 to TRBJ2-7; D remains unclear. V gave up 0 bases and J gave up 7 bases, with 10 bases separating them. The CDR3 runs to 13 residues.

Here the CDR3 reads CASSLVGSTYEQYF. The CDR3 DNA reads TGTGCCAGCAGCTTAGTGGGATCGACCTACGAGCAGTACTTC. This chain joins TRBV7-8 and TRBJ2-7; D not resolved. This CDR3 region has 14 residues. V lost 1 base and J 2 bases, leaving 9 bases between the germline ends. The germline V gene encodes CDR1 SGHVS and CDR2 FQNEAQ.

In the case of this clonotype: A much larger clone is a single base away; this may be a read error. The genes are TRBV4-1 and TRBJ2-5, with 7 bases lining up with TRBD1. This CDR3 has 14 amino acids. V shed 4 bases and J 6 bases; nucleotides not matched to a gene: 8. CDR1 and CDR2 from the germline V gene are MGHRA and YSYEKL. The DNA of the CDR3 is TGCGCCAGCAGCCTCACGACAGGGTCGCAGACCCAGTACTTC. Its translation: CASSLTTGSQTQYF.

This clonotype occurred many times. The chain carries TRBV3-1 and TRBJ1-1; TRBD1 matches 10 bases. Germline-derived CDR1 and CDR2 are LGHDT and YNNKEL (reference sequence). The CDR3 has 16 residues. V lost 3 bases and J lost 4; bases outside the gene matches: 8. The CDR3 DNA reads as TGTGCCAGCAGCCACAGGACAGGGGGTAGGGGCACTGAAGCTTTCTTT. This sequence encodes CASSHRTGGRGTEAFF.

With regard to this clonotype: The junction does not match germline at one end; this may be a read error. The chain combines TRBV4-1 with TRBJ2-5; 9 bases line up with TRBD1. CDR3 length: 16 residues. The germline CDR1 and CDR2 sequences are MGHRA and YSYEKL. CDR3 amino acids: CASSHHPTGGQVTQYF. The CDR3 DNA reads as TGCGCCAGCAGCCACCACCCGACAGGGGGACAAGTGACCCAGTACTTC.

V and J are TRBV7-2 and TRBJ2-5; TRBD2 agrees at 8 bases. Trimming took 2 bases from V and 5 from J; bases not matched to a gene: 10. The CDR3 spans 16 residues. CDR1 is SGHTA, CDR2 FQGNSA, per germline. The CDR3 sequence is CASSLLQSGGSETQYF. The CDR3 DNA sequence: TGTGCCAGCAGCTTACTGCAAAGCGGGGGTTCGGAGACCCAGTACTTC.

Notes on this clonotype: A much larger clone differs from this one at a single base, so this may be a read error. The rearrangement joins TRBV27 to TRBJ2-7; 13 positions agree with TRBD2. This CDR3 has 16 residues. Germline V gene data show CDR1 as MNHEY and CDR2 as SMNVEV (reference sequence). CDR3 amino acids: CVSSSTSGGLPYEQYF. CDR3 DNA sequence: TGTGTCAGCAGTTCGACTAGCGGGGGGCTACCCTACGAGCAGTACTTC.

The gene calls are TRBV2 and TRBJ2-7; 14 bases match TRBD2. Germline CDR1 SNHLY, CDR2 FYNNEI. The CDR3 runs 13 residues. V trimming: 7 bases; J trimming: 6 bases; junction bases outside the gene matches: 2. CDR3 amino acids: CASTGTSGSEQYF. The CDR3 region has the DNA TGTGCCAGCACCGGGACTAGCGGGAGCGAGCAGTACTTC.

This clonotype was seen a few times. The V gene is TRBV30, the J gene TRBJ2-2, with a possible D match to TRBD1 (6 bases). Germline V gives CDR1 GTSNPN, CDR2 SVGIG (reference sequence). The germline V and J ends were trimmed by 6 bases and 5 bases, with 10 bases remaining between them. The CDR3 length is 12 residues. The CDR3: CACTGLTGELFF. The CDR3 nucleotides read TGTGCCTGCACAGGGTTAACCGGGGAGCTGTTTTTT. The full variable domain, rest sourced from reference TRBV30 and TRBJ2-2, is SQTIHQWPATLVQPVGSPLSLECTVEGTSNPNLYWYRQAAGRGLQLLFYSVGIGQISSEVPQNLSASRPQDRQFILSSKKLLLSDSGFYLCACTGLTGELFFGEGSRLTVL.

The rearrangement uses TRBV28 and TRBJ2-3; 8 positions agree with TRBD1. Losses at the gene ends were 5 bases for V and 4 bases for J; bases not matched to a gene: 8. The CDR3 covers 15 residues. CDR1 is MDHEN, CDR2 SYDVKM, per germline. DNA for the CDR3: TGTGCCAGCAGTCACAGGGGGATCTTCGCAGATACGCAGTATTTT. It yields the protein CASSHRGIFADTQYF.

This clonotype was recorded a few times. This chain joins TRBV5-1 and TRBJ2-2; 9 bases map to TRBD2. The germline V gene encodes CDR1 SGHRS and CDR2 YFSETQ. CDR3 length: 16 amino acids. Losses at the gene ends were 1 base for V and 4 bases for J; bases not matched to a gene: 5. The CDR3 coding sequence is TGCGCCAGCAGCTTGATAGCGGGGGACCCCACCGGGGAGCTGTTTTTT. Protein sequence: CASSLIAGDPTGELFF.

In nucleotides, the CDR3 is TGTGCCAGCAGCTCCCGGGACAGGGGTCACTATGGCTACACCTTC. Translated, it gives CASSSRDRGHYGYTF. The V call is TRBV7-2, the J call TRBJ1-2; 10 nucleotides line up with TRBD1. This CDR3 contains 15 residues. Germline V CDR1 and CDR2: SGHTA, FQGNSA. After removal of 4 bases from V and 3 bases from J, the junction contained 5 bases not matched to a gene.

The CDR3 DNA reads as TGCAGTGCTAGAGGCGTTTCCAACTCTCTAGCCAAAAACATTCAGTACTTC. It encodes CSARGVSNSLAKNIQYF. This chain connects TRBV20-1 to TRBJ2-4; no clear D. Germline V CDR1 and CDR2: DFQATT, SNEGSKA (reference sequence). Trimming stripped 1 base from V and 0 bases from J, with 16 bases between. The CDR3 has 17 amino acids.

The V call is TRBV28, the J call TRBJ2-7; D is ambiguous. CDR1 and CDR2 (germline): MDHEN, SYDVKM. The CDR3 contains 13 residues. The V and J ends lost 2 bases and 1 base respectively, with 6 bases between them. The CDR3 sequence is CASSLMLSYEQYF. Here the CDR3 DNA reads TGTGCCAGCAGTTTAATGTTATCCTACGAGCAGTACTTC.